The 18 T cell receptor beta chains given below trace back to one sample, sequenced in a study of regulatory T cells in long-lasting Graves disease. To make TCR beta libraries, researchers used iRepertoire HTBI primers and Arm-PCR of CDR3 regions. TCRdb re-called the multiplex PCR reads with MiXCR, one entry per CDR3 protein. The repertoire holds roughly 500,000 distinct CDR3 sequences, with less than 25% as singletons. As to time point: persistent/refractory GD, antithyroid drugs over 5 years with positive TRAb. PBMC RNA was the source of the TCR library. Material: peripheral blood mononuclear cells (PBMCs), obtained when the disease was refractory, from a patient treated with antithyroid drugs. Receptors were obtained from a female donor with Graves disease.

This chain uses TRBV28 with TRBJ1-6, with D unresolved. The CDR3 has 16 amino acids. V was cut by 3 bases and J by 7 bases, with 16 bases left in between. CDR1 and CDR2 (germline): MDHEN, SYDVKM. The DNA for the CDR3 is TGTGCCAGCAGTTTTTCCCACCCGGGGAACAATTCACCCCTCCACTTT. This encodes CASSFSHPGNNSPLHF. Full variable domain (rest looked up from reference TRBV28 and TRBJ1-6): DVKVTQSSRYLVKRTGEKVFLECVQDMDHENMFWYRQDPGLGLRLIYFSYDVKMKEKGDIPEGYSVSREKKERFSLILESASTNQTSMYLCASSFSHPGNNSPLHFGNGTRLTVT.

This clonotype was observed a few times. J is TRBJ2-7 and V is TRBV7-8; D unclear. Germline V gives CDR1 SGHVS, CDR2 FQNEAQ. V lost 1 base and J 5 bases, leaving 12 bases between the germline ends. This CDR3 is built from 14 residues. The CDR3 is CASSLDVGKHEQYF. The CDR3 region has the DNA TGTGCCAGCAGCTTAGACGTGGGGAAACACGAGCAGTACTTC.

Many counts were recorded for this clonotype. The chain uses TRBV6-1 and TRBJ2-5, with TRBD2 matching over 13 bases. This CDR3 spans 16 amino acids. Germline assignment: CDR1 MNHNS and CDR2 SASEGT. The J segment lost 6 bases and the V segment lost 5 bases, leaving 9 bases of the junction unmatched. The CDR3 here is CASSTLAGGPAKTQYF. CDR3 DNA: TGTGCCAGCAGTACACTAGCGGGAGGGCCCGCGAAGACCCAGTACTTC.

The chain recombines TRBV6-1 with TRBJ2-7, with TRBD2 matching over 10 bases. J gave up 2 bases and V 7 bases, and 8 bases lay outside the gene matches. The germline gives CDR1 MNHNS, CDR2 SASEGT. The CDR3 spans 15 residues. The CDR3 bases are TGTGCCAGCAATCCCGGACTAGCGGAGGCCTACGAGCAGTACTTC. Translated: CASNPGLAEAYEQYF.

In its sample, this clonotype was seen a few times. The V call is TRBV4-1, the J call TRBJ1-4; D ambiguous. Germline CDR1 MGHRA, CDR2 YSYEKL. This CDR3 spans 12 amino acids. V was cut by 0 bases and J by 10 bases, with 6 bases left in between. The CDR3 DNA sequence: TGCGCCAGCAGCCAAGATTTCGGAAAACTGTTTTTT. Residues: CASSQDFGKLFF.

The chain has TRBV20-1 and TRBJ1-6, with D perhaps matching TRBD1 (6 bases). Trimming removed 5 bases from V and 10 bases from J, with 15 bases in between. There are 13 residues in the CDR3. Germline CDR1 DFQATT, CDR2 SNEGSKA (reference sequence). The CDR3, as DNA: TGCAGTGCTTGGGATCCAGGGGACTCACCCCTCCACTTT. Protein: CSAWDPGDSPLHF.

This clonotype was detected ten times or more. The chain recombines TRBV11-2 with TRBJ1-1, with 7 bases fitting TRBD1. This CDR3 has 13 residues. CDR1 and CDR2 (germline): SGHAT, FQNNGV. Losses at the gene ends were 5 bases for V and 3 bases for J; bases not matched to a gene: 3. The CDR3 protein is CASSRTGHTEAFF. The CDR3 coding sequence is TGTGCCAGCAGCCGGACAGGCCACACTGAAGCTTTCTTT.

This clonotype has a count of ten or more. The chain recombines TRBV6-1 with TRBJ2-7; 7 bases are a match to TRBD2. Germline V gene sequence: CDR1 MNHNS, CDR2 SASEGT. Germline trimming cut 7 bases from V and 5 bases from J; bases unmatched to any gene: 17. The CDR3 is 16 residues long. The CDR3 nucleotides read TGTGCCAGCAAAACGGCCCGGGACGGGAGGATTGACGAGCAGTACTTC. Its translation: CASKTARDGRIDEQYF.

This chain connects TRBV6-2 or TRBV6-3 to TRBJ1-5; unclear D gene. Trimming took off 2 bases at V and 0 bases at J, with 14 bases between the two ends. Germline values: CDR1 MNHEY, CDR2 SVGEGT. The CDR3 covers 17 residues. CDR3 protein: CASSYGSGGNSNQPQHF. DNA for the CDR3: TGTGCCAGCAGTTACGGGTCGGGAGGTAATAGCAATCAGCCCCAGCATTTT.

The J gene is TRBJ2-2, the V gene TRBV13; D not resolved. The CDR3 contains 15 residues. The V gene's germline CDR1 is PRHDT and CDR2 FYEKMQ (reference sequence). The V and J ends lost 3 bases and 5 bases respectively, with 13 bases between them. The CDR3 sequence: CASSFTESRTGELFF. In DNA form, the CDR3 reads TGTGCCAGCAGCTTCACAGAGAGTAGGACCGGGGAGCTGTTTTTT.

This chain joins TRBV20-1 and TRBJ2-1, with 7 nucleotides matching TRBD1. The germline V gene encodes CDR1 DFQATT and CDR2 SNEGSKA (reference sequence). The V gene end was trimmed by 5 bases and the J gene end by 6 bases; junction bases not matched to a gene: 10. This CDR3 has 14 residues. The CDR3 sequence: CSAAINRGVNEQFF. CDR3 nucleotide sequence: TGCAGTGCTGCAATTAACAGGGGCGTCAATGAGCAGTTCTTC.

This clonotype was picked up a small number of times. The chain links TRBV7-9 to TRBJ2-2, with 8 bases that match TRBD1. This CDR3 region has 15 residues. J lost 8 bases, V lost 5 bases, and 10 bases had no gene match. From germline, CDR1 is SEHNR and CDR2 FQNEAQ (reference sequence). Here the CDR3 reads CASSPGQGTQGELFF. The CDR3 DNA reads as TGTGCCAGCAGCCCCGGACAGGGCACCCAAGGGGAGCTGTTTTTT.

This clonotype was seen many times. The junction shows a germline mismatch at one end, possibly a read error. The genes are TRBV12-3 or TRBV12-4 and TRBJ1-5; 8 nucleotides align to TRBD1. The CDR3 sequence is 13 residues long. The CDR3 DNA sequence: TGTGCCAGCAGTGACAGGGGCAAACAGCCCCAGCATTTT. This encodes CASSDRGKQPQHF.

In its sample, this clonotype was seen a few times. The V call is TRBV2, the J call TRBJ1-5; 7 bases are a match to TRBD1. With V trimmed by 6 bases and J by 8 bases, 10 bases remained unmatched. CDR3 size: 14 residues. Germline-derived CDR1 and CDR2 are SNHLY and FYNNEI. CDR3 in DNA: TGTGCCAGCAGAACAGGGGTTTTAAGGGAGCCCCAGCATTTT. Amino acid sequence: CASRTGVLREPQHF.

V gene TRBV5-1 combines with J gene TRBJ2-7; the D gene is possibly TRBD2 (6 bases). The germline V and J ends were trimmed by 3 bases and 5 bases, with 15 bases remaining between them. CDR3 length: 14 residues. Germline V gives CDR1 SGHRS, CDR2 YFSETQ. CDR3 protein: CASSSWVGGNEQYF. CDR3 sequence (DNA): TGCGCCAGCAGCTCCTGGGTCGGAGGGAACGAGCAGTACTTC.

The rearrangement links TRBV6-5 to TRBJ2-3, with D hard to call. Per the germline V gene, CDR1 is MNHEY and CDR2 is SVGAGI. This CDR3 has 13 residues. Trimming removed 2 bases from V and 5 bases from J, with 8 bases in between. The CDR3 DNA follows: TGTGCCAGCAGTTACGTAAGTCGAGATACGCAGTATTTT. As protein: CASSYVSRDTQYF.

The chain is built from TRBV7-8 and TRBJ2-1; the match to TRBD2 covers 9 bases. V lost 5 bases to trimming and J lost 0 bases; unmatched junction nucleotides: 11. From germline, CDR1 is SGHVS and CDR2 FQNEAQ. This CDR3 is 18 amino acids long. The CDR3 sequence is CASSRQTSGLSSYNEQFF. CDR3 bases: TGTGCCAGCAGCCGCCAGACTAGCGGCCTAAGCTCCTACAATGAGCAGTTCTTC.

V gene TRBV6-5 combines with J gene TRBJ2-7, with TRBD2 matching 7 bases. Losses at the gene ends were 6 bases for V and 6 bases for J; bases not matched to a gene: 23. Germline CDR1 and CDR2: MNHEY and SVGAGI. CDR3 length equals 18 residues. DNA for the CDR3: TGTGCCAGCAGCTTACTGCTAAGGGGAGGGAGGGTACCGGGCGAGCAGTACTTC. This encodes CASSLLLRGGRVPGEQYF.